The entry below gives a single T cell receptor beta chain sequence along with its context. The cohort comprised adults aged about 18 to 90 years residing in about two dozen US areas. The sample belongs to a study of blood T cell repertoires in COVID-19. Trimming took 6 bases from V and 7 from J; bases not matched to a gene: 1. The germline V gene has CDR1 SQVTM and CDR2 ANQGSEA. The CDR3 loop spans 13 amino acids. The repertoire was sequenced with immunoSEQ multiplex PCR; TCRdb's copy has only in-frame clones and lacks some. The table records 250,000 to 350,000 clones, over 85% of them present only once.

The origin of this receptor is a man aged 60 to 75 who had recovered from COVID-19. The rearrangement links TRBV29-1 to TRBJ2-1, with 15 bases lining up with TRBD2. The sample taken for sequencing was PBMCs or T cells enriched from blood (not recorded which). This CDR3 is CSVGTSGGNEQFF. In DNA form, the CDR3 reads TGCAGCGTAGGGACTAGCGGGGGGAATGAGCAGTTCTTC.